The 2 T cell receptor beta chains below all came from one sample that was sequenced in a study of blood T cell repertoires in COVID-19. Measured with immunoSEQ multiplex PCR; TCRdb has only the in-frame clones, and not every one. This sample yields some 110,000 clones, of which roughly 90% are seen a single time; about 2% belongs to the top ten. The sequenced sample was peripheral blood. The receptors shown here come from a man over 45 with COVID-19, enrolled during active disease.

The V call is TRBV9, the J call TRBJ2-7; 10 nucleotides match TRBD1. Germline V gene data show CDR1 as SGDLS and CDR2 as YYNGEE. This CDR3 is built from 15 residues. V shed 4 bases, J shed 1 base, and the junction held 5 bases outside the gene matches. The CDR3 spells CASSLRQGASYEQYF. The CDR3 nucleotides read TGTGCCAGCAGCCTCAGACAGGGGGCGTCCTACGAGCAGTACTTC.

V is TRBV12-3 or TRBV12-4 and J is TRBJ2-2; D uncertain. With 7 bases removed from V and 8 bases from J, the gap between germline ends came to 14 bases. The CDR3 runs 13 residues. CDR3 in amino acids: CASTIRTPGELFF. Written as DNA, the CDR3 is TGTGCCAGCACCATACGAACTCCGGGGGAGCTGTTTTTT.